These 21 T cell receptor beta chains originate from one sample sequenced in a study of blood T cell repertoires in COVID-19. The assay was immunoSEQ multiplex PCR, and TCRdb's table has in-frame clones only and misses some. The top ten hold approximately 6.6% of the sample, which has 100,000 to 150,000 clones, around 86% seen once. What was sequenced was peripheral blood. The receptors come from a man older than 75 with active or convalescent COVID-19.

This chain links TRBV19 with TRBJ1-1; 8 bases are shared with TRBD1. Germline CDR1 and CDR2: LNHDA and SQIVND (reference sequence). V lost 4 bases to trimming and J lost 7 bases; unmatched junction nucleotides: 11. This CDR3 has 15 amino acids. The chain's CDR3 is CASSTPRTGFFEAFF. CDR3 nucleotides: TGTGCCAGTAGTACCCCCCGGACAGGGTTTTTTGAAGCTTTCTTT.

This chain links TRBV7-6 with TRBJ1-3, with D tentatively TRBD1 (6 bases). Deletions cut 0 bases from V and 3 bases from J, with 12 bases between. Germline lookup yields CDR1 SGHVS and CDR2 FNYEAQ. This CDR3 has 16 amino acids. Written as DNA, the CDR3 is TGTGCCAGCAGCTTAGCGATGGGGGCTGATGGAAACACCATATATTTT. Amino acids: CASSLAMGADGNTIYF. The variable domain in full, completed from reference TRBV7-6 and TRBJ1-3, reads GAGVSQSPRYKVTKRGQDVALRCDPISGHVSLYWYRQALGQGPEFLTYFNYEAQQDKSGLPNDRFSAERPEGSISTLTIQRTEQRDSAMYRCASSLAMGADGNTIYFGEGSWLTVV.

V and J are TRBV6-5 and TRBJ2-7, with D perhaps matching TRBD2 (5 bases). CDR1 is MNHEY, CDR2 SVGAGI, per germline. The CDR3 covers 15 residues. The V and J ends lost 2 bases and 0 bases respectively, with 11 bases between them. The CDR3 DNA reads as TGTGCCAGCAGTTACGGGAGCTTTAGCTCCTACGAGCAGTACTTC. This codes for CASSYGSFSSYEQYF.

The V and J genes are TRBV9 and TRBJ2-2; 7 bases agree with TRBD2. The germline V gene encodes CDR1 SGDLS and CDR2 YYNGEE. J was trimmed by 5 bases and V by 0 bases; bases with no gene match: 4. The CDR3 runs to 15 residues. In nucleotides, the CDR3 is TGTGCCAGCAGCGTAGGGCCTAGCGGTACCGGGGAGCTGTTTTTT. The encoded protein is CASSVGPSGTGELFF. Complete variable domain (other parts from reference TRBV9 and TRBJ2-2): DSGVTQTPKHLITATGQRVTLRCSPRSGDLSVYWYQQSLDQGLQFLIQYYNGEERAKGNILERFSAQQFPDLHSELNLSSLELGDSALYFCASSVGPSGTGELFFGEGSRLTVL.

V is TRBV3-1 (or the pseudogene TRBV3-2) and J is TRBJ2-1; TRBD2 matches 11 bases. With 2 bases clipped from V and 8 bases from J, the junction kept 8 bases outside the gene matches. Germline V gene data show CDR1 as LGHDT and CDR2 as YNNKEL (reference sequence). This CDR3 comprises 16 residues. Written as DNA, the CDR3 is TGTGCCAGCAGCCAACTCAGAACTAGCGGGGGTGATGAGCAGTTCTTC. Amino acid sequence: CASSQLRTSGGDEQFF.

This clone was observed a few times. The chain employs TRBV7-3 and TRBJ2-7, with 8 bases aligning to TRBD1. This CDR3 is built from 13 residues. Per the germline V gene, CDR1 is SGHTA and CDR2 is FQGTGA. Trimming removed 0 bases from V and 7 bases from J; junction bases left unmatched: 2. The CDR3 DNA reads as TGTGCCAGCAGCTTAACAGGGACAGGAGAGCAGTACTTC. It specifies CASSLTGTGEQYF.

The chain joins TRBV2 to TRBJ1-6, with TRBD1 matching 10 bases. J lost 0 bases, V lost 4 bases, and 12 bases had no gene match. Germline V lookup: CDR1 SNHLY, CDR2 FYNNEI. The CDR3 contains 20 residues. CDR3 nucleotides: TGTGCCAGCAGTGGATCGGCGGGACAGGGGATCGTCTCCTATAATTCACCCCTCCACTTT. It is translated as CASSGSAGQGIVSYNSPLHF. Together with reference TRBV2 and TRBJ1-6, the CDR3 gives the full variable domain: EPEVTQTPSHQVTQMGQEVILRCVPISNHLYFYWYRQILGQKVEFLVSFYNNEISEKSEIFDDQFSVERPDGSNFTLKIRSTKLEDSAMYFCASSGSAGQGIVSYNSPLHFGNGTRLTVT.

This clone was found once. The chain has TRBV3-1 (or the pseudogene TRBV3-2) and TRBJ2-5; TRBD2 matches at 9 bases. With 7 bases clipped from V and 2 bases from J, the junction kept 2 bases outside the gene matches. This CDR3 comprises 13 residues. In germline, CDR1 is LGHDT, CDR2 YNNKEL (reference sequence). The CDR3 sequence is CASTRGGQETQYF. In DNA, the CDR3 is TGTGCCAGCACGCGGGGGGGGCAAGAGACCCAGTACTTC.

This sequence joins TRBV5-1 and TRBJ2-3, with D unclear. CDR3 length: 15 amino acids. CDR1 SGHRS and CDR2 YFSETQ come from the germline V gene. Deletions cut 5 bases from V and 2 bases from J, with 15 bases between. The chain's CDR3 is CASSSTGATTDTQYF. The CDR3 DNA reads TGCGCCAGCAGTTCGACGGGTGCAACCACAGATACGCAGTATTTT.

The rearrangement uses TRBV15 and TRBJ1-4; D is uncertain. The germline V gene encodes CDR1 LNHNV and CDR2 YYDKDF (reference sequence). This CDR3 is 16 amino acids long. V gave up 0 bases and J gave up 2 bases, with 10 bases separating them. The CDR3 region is CATSREPGVTNEKLFF. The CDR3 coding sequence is TGTGCCACCAGCAGAGAACCCGGGGTGACTAATGAAAAACTGTTTTTT.

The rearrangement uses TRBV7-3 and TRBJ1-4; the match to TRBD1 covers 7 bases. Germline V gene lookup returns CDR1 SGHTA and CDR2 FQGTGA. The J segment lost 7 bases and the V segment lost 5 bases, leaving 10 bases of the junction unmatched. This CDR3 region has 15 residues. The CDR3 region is CASSQTGRYGEKLFF. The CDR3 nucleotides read TGTGCCAGCAGCCAGACAGGGCGGTACGGTGAAAAACTGTTTTTT.

This CDR3 is CASSQMTGSYEQYF. The CDR3 DNA sequence: TGTGCCAGCAGCCAAATGACAGGGTCCTACGAGCAGTACTTC. The V gene is TRBV7-9, the J gene TRBJ2-7; the match to TRBD1 covers 7 bases. The CDR3 spans 14 residues. The V gene's germline CDR1 is SEHNR and CDR2 FQNEAQ (reference sequence). Trimming removed 5 bases from V and 1 base from J; junction bases left unmatched: 5.

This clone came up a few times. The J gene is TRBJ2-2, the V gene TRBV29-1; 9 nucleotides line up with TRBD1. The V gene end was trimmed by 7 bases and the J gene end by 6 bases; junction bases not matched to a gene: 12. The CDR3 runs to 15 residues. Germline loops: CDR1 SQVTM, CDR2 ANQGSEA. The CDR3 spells CSARKGQGSPGELFF. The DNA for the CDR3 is TGCAGCGCCCGTAAGGGACAGGGTTCCCCCGGGGAGCTGTTTTTT.

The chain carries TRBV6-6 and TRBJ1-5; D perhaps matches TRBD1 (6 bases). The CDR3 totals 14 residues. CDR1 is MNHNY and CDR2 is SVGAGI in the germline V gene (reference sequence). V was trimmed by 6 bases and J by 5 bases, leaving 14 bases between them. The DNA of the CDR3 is TGTGCCAGCAGCACCCCGGGGGGCGATCAGCCCCAGCATTTT. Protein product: CASSTPGGDQPQHF.

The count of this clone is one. CDR3 protein: CASSPGLNHGELFF. Here the CDR3 DNA reads TGTGCCAGCAGCCCGGGACTAAATCACGGGGAGCTGTTTTTT. The gene calls are TRBV7-3 and TRBJ2-2; TRBD2 aligns across 7 bases. Unmatched junction bases numbered 7, after V lost 5 bases and J lost 7 bases. CDR1 and CDR2 (germline): SGHTA, FQGTGA. The length of the CDR3 is 14 residues.

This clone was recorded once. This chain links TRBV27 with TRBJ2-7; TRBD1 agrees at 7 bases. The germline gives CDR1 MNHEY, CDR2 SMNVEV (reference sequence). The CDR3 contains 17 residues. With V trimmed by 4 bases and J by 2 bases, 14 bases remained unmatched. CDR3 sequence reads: CASSSLLRDSKTYEQYF. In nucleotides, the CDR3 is TGTGCCAGCAGTTCACTCCTCCGGGACAGCAAAACCTACGAGCAGTACTTC.

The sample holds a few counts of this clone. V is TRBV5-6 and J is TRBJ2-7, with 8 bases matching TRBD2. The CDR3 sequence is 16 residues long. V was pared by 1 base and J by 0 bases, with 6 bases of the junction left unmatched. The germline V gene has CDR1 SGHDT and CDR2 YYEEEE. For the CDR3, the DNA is TGTGCCAGCAGCTTGTTGGGTAGCGGGGCCTCCTACGAGCAGTACTTC. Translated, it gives CASSLLGSGASYEQYF. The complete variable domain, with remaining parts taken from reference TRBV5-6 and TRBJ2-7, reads DAGVTQSPTHLIKTRGQQVTLRCSPKSGHDTVSWYQQALGQGPQFIFQYYEEEERQRGNFPDRFSGHQFPNYSSELNVNALLLGDSALYLCASSLLGSGASYEQYFGPGTRLTVT.

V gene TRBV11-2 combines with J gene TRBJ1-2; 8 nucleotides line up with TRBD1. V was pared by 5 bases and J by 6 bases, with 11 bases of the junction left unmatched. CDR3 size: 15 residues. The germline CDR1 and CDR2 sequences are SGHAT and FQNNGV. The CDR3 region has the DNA TGTGCCAGCAGCAGACCCGGACAGGGAGGGAATGGCTACACCTTC. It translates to CASSRPGQGGNGYTF.

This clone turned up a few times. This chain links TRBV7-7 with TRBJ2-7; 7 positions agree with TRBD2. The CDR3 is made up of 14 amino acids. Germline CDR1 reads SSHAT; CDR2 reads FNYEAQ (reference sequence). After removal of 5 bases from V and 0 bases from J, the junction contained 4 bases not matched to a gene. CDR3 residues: CASSPASGSYEQYF. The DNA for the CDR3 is TGTGCCAGCAGCCCGGCTAGCGGCTCCTACGAGCAGTACTTC.

The CDR3 DNA sequence: TGTGCCACCAGCAGAGATGGGGCCCTTAATGAAAAACTGTTTTTT. It specifies CATSRDGALNEKLFF. The genes are TRBV15 and TRBJ1-4; tentative D call: TRBD1 (5 bases). Germline CDR1 reads LNHNV; CDR2 reads YYDKDF (reference sequence). Trimming stripped 0 bases from V and 4 bases from J, with 9 bases between. CDR3 size: 15 residues.

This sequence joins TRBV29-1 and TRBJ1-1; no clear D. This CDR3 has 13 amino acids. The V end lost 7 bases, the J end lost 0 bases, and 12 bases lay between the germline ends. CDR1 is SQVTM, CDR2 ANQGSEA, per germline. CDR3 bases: TGCAGCGCCTCCGGTCCCTTGAACACTGAAGCTTTCTTT. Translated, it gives CSASGPLNTEAFF.